This passage covers 4 T cell receptor beta chains from one sample sequenced in a study of monozygotic twins with cystic fibrosis (dated by TCRdb to the early 2020s). The library was obtained by the immunoSEQ multiplex PCR assay. Held by TCRdb, this immuneACCESS table contains in-frame sequences only and omits some clones. Under half of the omission traces to an unresolved V gene where checked; the cause of the rest is unknown. This sample lists 13,000 or so clones; approximately 90% were detected once. The ten largest clones add up to about 0.73% of the sample. What was sequenced was blood. These receptors were taken from a boy between 5 and 17 years old with cystic fibrosis.

This chain connects TRBV29-1 to TRBJ2-7; 9 nucleotides line up with TRBD1. Trimming removed 7 bases from V and 5 bases from J; junction bases left unmatched: 12. CDR1 and CDR2 (germline): SQVTM, ANQGSEA. The CDR3 is 14 residues long. The CDR3 loop reads CSALGTGIGDEQYF. In nucleotides, the CDR3 is TGCAGCGCACTAGGGACAGGGATTGGAGACGAGCAGTACTTC.

This clone was observed a single time. In DNA, the CDR3 is TGTGCCAGCTCACCTCCCGCCAGCGAAGAGACCCAGTACTTC. Amino acids: CASSPPASEETQYF. The gene calls are TRBV18 and TRBJ2-5, with D uncertain. Looked up from germline, CDR1 is KGHSH and CDR2 is LQKENI. V lost 3 bases, J lost 3 bases, and 11 bases lay in between. The CDR3 is 14 amino acids.

The CDR3 reads CASSLGGLGVNGYTF. The CDR3 DNA reads TGCGCCAGCAGCTTGGGAGGGCTCGGGGTGAACGGCTACACCTTC. The chain links TRBV5-1 to TRBJ1-2; D remains unclear. The V gene lost 0 bases and the J gene lost 8 bases, with 17 bases spanning the gap. Germline CDR1 SGHRS, CDR2 YFSETQ. The CDR3 has 15 amino acids.

The V gene is TRBV11-1, the J gene TRBJ2-7; D remains ambiguous. CDR1 and CDR2 from the germline V gene are SGHAT and FQDESV (reference sequence). The V end was cut by 3 bases, the J end by 6 bases, with 21 bases between. The CDR3 consists of 16 residues. The CDR3, as DNA: TGTGCCAGCAGCTTTAAAATGAACAGTGGGGTTGGCGAGCAGTACTTC. This encodes CASSFKMNSGVGEQYF.